What follows are 16 T cell receptor beta chains derived from one specimen sequenced in a study of blood T cell repertoires in COVID-19. Sequencing was performed with immunoSEQ multiplex PCR; in TCRdb, only in-frame clones are kept and a portion is missing. The sample lists about 240,000 clones, 86% seen once, with roughly 3.3% in the top ten. The sequencing input was PBMCs or T cells enriched from blood (not recorded which). The receptors were sampled from a middle-aged woman with acute COVID-19.

The V and J genes are TRBV10-3 and TRBJ2-7; TRBD2 is a possible D gene (6 bases). Trimming took 6 bases from V and 2 from J, leaving 14 bases between them. The germline V gene has CDR1 ENHRY and CDR2 SYGVKD. This CDR3 is 14 amino acids long. Here the CDR3 reads CAISEPGLTYEQYF. The CDR3 DNA is TGTGCCATCAGCGAGCCGGGACTTACCTACGAGCAGTACTTC.

This chain's CDR3 is CASSSISGRRHEQYF. In DNA form, the CDR3 reads TGTGCCAGCAGCTCGATTAGCGGGAGGAGGCACGAGCAGTACTTC. The V call is TRBV7-2, the J call TRBJ2-7, with 10 bases aligning to TRBD2. Germline CDR1 SGHTA, CDR2 FQGNSA. The CDR3 runs 15 residues. With 4 bases clipped from V and 5 bases from J, the junction kept 8 bases outside the gene matches. Full variable domain (rest looked up from reference TRBV7-2 and TRBJ2-7): GAGVSQSPSNKVTEKGKDVELRCDPISGHTALYWYRQSLGQGLEFLIYFQGNSAPDKSGLPSDRFSAERTGGSVSTLTIQRTQQEDSAVYLCASSSISGRRHEQYFGPGTRLTVT.

This clone was recorded a few times. The rearrangement uses TRBV7-9 and TRBJ1-5; no reliable D call. This CDR3 region has 13 residues. CDR1 is SEHNR and CDR2 is FQNEAQ in the germline V gene (reference sequence). Trimming left V 6 bases short and J 7 bases short, with 13 bases between. CDR3 sequence reads: CASSSGRDQPQHF. CDR3 DNA sequence: TGTGCCAGCAGTAGCGGGCGCGACCAGCCCCAGCATTTT.

J is TRBJ1-2 and V is TRBV6-5; maybe TRBD1 (6 bases). Trimming took 6 bases from V and 5 from J, leaving 13 bases between them. Germline CDR1 and CDR2: MNHEY and SVGAGI. The CDR3 consists of 13 residues. The DNA for the CDR3 is TGTGCCAGCAGCAAAACAGGGCGGTATGGCTACACCTTC. Amino acid sequence: CASSKTGRYGYTF.

The chain is built from TRBV12-3 or TRBV12-4 and TRBJ2-5; a weak D match, TRBD2 (5 bases). The CDR3 has 13 residues. The ends were cut back, 5 bases at V and 2 bases at J, with 9 bases in the middle. The CDR3 sequence is CASSLDWQETQYF. DNA of the CDR3: TGTGCCAGCAGTCTGGACTGGCAAGAGACCCAGTACTTC.

The chain carries TRBV9 and TRBJ2-7; D might be TRBD1 (6 bases). This CDR3 has 15 amino acids. Trimming cost V 0 bases and J 0 bases, with 10 bases left between them. Germline lookup yields CDR1 SGDLS and CDR2 YYNGEE. Here the CDR3 DNA reads TGTGCCAGCAGCGTAGCATGGACAGACTCCTACGAGCAGTACTTC. This encodes CASSVAWTDSYEQYF. The whole variable domain, filled in from reference TRBV9 and TRBJ2-7, reads DSGVTQTPKHLITATGQRVTLRCSPRSGDLSVYWYQQSLDQGLQFLIQYYNGEERAKGNILERFSAQQFPDLHSELNLSSLELGDSALYFCASSVAWTDSYEQYFGPGTRLTVT.

The V call is TRBV11-3, the J call TRBJ1-3, with 7 bases aligning to TRBD1. Looked up from germline, CDR1 is SGHNT and CDR2 is YENEEA. The CDR3 contains 18 residues. V was pared by 0 bases and J by 4 bases, with 12 bases of the junction left unmatched. The CDR3 coding sequence is TGTGCCAGCAGCTTAGATTCCCGGGACAGACTGGGAGGAAACACCATATATTTT. Protein product: CASSLDSRDRLGGNTIYF.

V gene TRBV19 combines with J gene TRBJ2-7; no reliable D call. V lost 4 bases and J 6 bases, leaving 7 bases between the germline ends. The germline CDR1 and CDR2 sequences are LNHDA and SQIVND (reference sequence). The CDR3 runs to 11 residues. CDR3 in amino acids: CASSTGSEQYF. The CDR3 nucleotides read TGTGCCAGTAGTACCGGGTCCGAGCAGTACTTC.

The chain couples TRBV27 to TRBJ1-5; TRBD1 matches 9 bases. Looked up from germline, CDR1 is MNHEY and CDR2 is SMNVEV (reference sequence). J gave up 2 bases and V 9 bases, and 5 bases lay outside the gene matches. This CDR3 contains 14 residues. CDR3 sequence: CARGDRVGNQPQHF. CDR3 bases: TGTGCCAGGGGGGACAGGGTTGGCAATCAGCCCCAGCATTTT.

Here the CDR3 reads CASSESPGLGGNEQFF. CDR3 nucleotides: TGCGCCAGCAGTGAGTCCCCGGGACTAGGCGGCAATGAGCAGTTCTTC. The chain joins TRBV10-1 to TRBJ2-1; the match to TRBD2 covers 8 bases. Germline V gene data show CDR1 as WNHNN and CDR2 as SYGVQD (reference sequence). V trimming: 0 bases; J trimming: 6 bases; junction bases outside the gene matches: 7. CDR3 length: 16 amino acids.

The chain uses TRBV15 and TRBJ1-5; D is ambiguous. V was cut by 0 bases and J by 6 bases, with 6 bases left in between. The CDR3 is 13 residues long. Per the germline V gene, CDR1 is LNHNV and CDR2 is YYDKDF (reference sequence). This chain's CDR3 is CATSRDFSQPQHF. DNA for the CDR3: TGTGCCACCAGCAGAGATTTCAGTCAGCCCCAGCATTTT.

The gene calls are TRBV6-5 and TRBJ1-6; possible D gene TRBD1, 6 bases. Germline V gives CDR1 MNHEY, CDR2 SVGAGI. V dropped 6 bases and J dropped 5 bases, with 11 bases sitting between them. The CDR3 totals 14 residues. CDR3 bases: TGTGCCAGCAGGCAGGGGTCGAATAATTCACCCCTCCACTTT. It encodes CASRQGSNNSPLHF.

The V call is TRBV6-5, the J call TRBJ1-1, with 8 bases identical to TRBD1. Looked up from germline, CDR1 is MNHEY and CDR2 is SVGAGI. The V and J ends lost 5 bases and 0 bases, in that order; junction bases with no gene match: 2. The CDR3 loop spans 14 amino acids. CDR3 residues: CASSQGALNTEAFF. CDR3 coding DNA: TGTGCCAGCAGTCAGGGGGCCTTGAACACTGAAGCTTTCTTT.

This clone was observed a few times. The V gene is TRBV7-9, the J gene TRBJ2-1; 9 nucleotides line up with TRBD1. The CDR3 covers 15 residues. CDR1 is SEHNR, CDR2 FQNEAQ, per germline (reference sequence). V lost 0 bases to trimming and J lost 7 bases; unmatched junction nucleotides: 4. The CDR3 DNA follows: TGTGCCAGCAGCTTAGCACAGGGGGCCAGGAATGAGCAGTTCTTC. Translating gives CASSLAQGARNEQFF.

The chain uses TRBV5-1 and TRBJ2-1, with TRBD2 identical over 12 bases. CDR1 and CDR2 (germline): SGHRS, YFSETQ. This CDR3 region has 17 residues. The V segment lost 4 bases and the J segment 7 bases; nucleotides outside the gene matches: 12. The CDR3 is CASSRDLLAGGPNEQFF. The CDR3, as DNA: TGCGCCAGCAGCAGGGACCTGCTAGCGGGAGGGCCGAATGAGCAGTTCTTC.

This chain joins TRBV6-6 and TRBJ2-3; 14 bases are shared with TRBD2. The CDR3 is 16 amino acids. Losses at the gene ends were 5 bases for V and 3 bases for J; bases not matched to a gene: 4. The germline V gene has CDR1 MNHNY and CDR2 SVGAGI (reference sequence). The CDR3 DNA follows: TGTGCCAGCAGTAAGGGACTAGCGGGAGCTACAGATACGCAGTATTTT. It codes for CASSKGLAGATDTQYF.